The rows below give T cell receptor beta chains drawn from one sample of a study of T cell repertoires in aging, cancer and after chemotherapy. MiXCR, run by TCRdb on the multiplex PCR reads, gives a single entry per CDR3 protein. The sample holds approximately 400 distinct CDR3 sequences; less than 35% are singletons and the top ten take approximately 50%. Sequenced: blood. The receptors here all came from a human donor with a solid tumor. Both conserved end residues are trimmed from each CDR3. Fields, in order: D gene, J gene, V gene, CDR3 protein. The D gene is left open where the match is weak.

TRBD1	TRBJ1-1	TRBV12-3/TRBV12-4	ASSWGTGTNTEAF
NA	TRBJ1-4	TRBV6-5	ASSYSEGMGEKLF
TRBD2	TRBJ2-2	TRBV7-2	ASSPPGTSGSRNTGELF
NA	TRBJ2-7	TRBV7-9	ASSLFGSYEQY
NA	TRBJ2-7	TRBV6-5	ASRPGPRDYEQY
NA	TRBJ1-4	TRBV30	AWSDSEGGEKLF
NA	TRBJ1-2	TRBV20-1	SAWNYGYT
NA	TRBJ2-3	TRBV18	ASSPVGGETDTQY
NA	TRBJ1-2	TRBV6-5	ASSYSGGIAYGYT
TRBD2	TRBJ2-1	TRBV10-3	AIRGGQHYNEQF
NA	TRBJ1-3	TRBV20-1	SARETAMGNTIY
NA	TRBJ1-1	TRBV12-5	ASGSEKNTEAF
NA	TRBJ2-1	TRBV2	ASSEGGTYYNEQF
NA	TRBJ2-7	TRBV7-2	ASSFHASTNSYEQY
TRBD1	TRBJ1-2	TRBV6-1	ASRQGHGYT
NA	TRBJ1-1	TRBV19	AILRGSGEAF
NA	TRBJ2-5	TRBV18	ASSPPAWETQY
TRBD1	TRBJ2-3	TRBV6-5	ASSAPHRGPDTQY